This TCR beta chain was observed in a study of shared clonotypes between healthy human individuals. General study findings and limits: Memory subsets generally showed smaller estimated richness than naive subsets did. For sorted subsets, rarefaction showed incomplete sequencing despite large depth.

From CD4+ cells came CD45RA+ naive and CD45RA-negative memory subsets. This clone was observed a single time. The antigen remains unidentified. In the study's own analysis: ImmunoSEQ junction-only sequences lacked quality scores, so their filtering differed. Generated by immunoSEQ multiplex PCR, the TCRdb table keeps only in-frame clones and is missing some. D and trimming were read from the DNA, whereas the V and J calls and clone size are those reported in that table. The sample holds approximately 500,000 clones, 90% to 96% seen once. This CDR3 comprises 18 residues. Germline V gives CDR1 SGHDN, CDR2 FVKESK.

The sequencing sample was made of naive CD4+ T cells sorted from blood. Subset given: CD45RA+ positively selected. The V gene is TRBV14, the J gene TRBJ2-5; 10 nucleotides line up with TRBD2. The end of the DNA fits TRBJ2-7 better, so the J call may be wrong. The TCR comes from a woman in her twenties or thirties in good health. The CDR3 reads CASSQDGGTSSGSGEQYF. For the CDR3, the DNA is TGTGCCAGCAGCCAAGATGGTGGAACATCTAGCGGGAGCGGCGAGCAGTACTTC.